In its sample, the clone carrying this T cell receptor (beta chain) was seen a few times. The antigen is unknown. Germline-derived CDR1 and CDR2 are MNHEY and SVGAGI. This CDR3 is 14 amino acids long. Trimming shortened V by 0 bases and J by 5 bases, and 10 bases separated the two germline ends. Donors included only healthy HIV-negative adults lacking recent acute infections or vaccinations. The unsorted samples had about 95 million PBMCs used for genomic DNA. This record comes from a study of shared clonotypes between healthy human individuals. Notes on the study in general: Only blood was sampled; tissue repertoires likely differ. Sharing of clonotypes among donors was expected to vary with sequencing depth.

The table came from immunoSEQ multiplex PCR; TCRdb's copy has only in-frame clones and leaves some out. Among about 450,000 clones, 70% to 80% were seen once, and the ten largest hold roughly an eighth. The genes are TRBV6-5 and TRBJ1-1; no clear D gene. Sequenced sample: PBMCs. The receptor's source is a woman aged 40 to 50 in good health. Some clones in this sample may be carry-over from other donors' samples. The CDR3 spells CASSYSWGYTEAFF. CDR3 nucleotides: TGTGCCAGCAGTTACTCCTGGGGTTATACTGAAGCTTTCTTT.